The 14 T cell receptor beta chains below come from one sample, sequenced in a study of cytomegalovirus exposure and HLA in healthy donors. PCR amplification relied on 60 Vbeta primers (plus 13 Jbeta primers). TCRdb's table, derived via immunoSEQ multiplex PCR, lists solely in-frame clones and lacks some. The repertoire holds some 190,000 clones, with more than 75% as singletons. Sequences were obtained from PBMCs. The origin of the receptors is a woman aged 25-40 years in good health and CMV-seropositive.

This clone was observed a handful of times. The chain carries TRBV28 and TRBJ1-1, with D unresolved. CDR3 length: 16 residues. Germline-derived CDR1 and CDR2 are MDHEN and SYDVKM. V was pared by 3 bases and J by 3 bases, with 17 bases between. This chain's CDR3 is CASSFPRVRVDTEAFF. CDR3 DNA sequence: TGTGCCAGCAGTTTCCCGAGAGTGCGGGTCGACACTGAAGCTTTCTTT.

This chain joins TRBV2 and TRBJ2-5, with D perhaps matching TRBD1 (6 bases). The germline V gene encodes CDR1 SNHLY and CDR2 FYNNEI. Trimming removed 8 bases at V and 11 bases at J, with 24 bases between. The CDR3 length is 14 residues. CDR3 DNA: TGTGCCAGCTCCACCCAGGGGCCTCAAGGGGAGCAGTACTTC. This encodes CASSTQGPQGEQYF.

The CDR3 DNA reads as TGTGCCAGCAGTTTAGGGGCGGGGATATACAATGAGCAGTTCTTC. Translating it yields CASSLGAGIYNEQFF. J is TRBJ2-1 and V is TRBV7-3; possibly TRBD2 for D (6 bases). V gave up 6 bases and J gave up 4 bases, with 16 bases separating them. This CDR3 has 15 residues. Germline lookup yields CDR1 SGHTA and CDR2 FQGTGA.

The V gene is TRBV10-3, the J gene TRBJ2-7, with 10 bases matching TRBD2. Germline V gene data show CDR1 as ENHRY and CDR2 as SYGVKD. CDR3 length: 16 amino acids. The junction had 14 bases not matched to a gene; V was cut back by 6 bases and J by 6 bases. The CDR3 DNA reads TGTGCCATCAGCCCGATCAGAGCGGGGGGGCAAACCGAGCAGTACTTC. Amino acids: CAISPIRAGGQTEQYF.

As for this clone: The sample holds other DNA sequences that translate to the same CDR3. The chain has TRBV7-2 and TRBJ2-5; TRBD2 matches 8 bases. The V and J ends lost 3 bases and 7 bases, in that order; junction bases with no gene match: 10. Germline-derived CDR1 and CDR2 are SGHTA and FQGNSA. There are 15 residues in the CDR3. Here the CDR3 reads CASSFPGLGGRTQYF. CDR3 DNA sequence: TGTGCCAGCAGCTTTCCGGGACTAGGGGGGCGGACCCAGTACTTC.

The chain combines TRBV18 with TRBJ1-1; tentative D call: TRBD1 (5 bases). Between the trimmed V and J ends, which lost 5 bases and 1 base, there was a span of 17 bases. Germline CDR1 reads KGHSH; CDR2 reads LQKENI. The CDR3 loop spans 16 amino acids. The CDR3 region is CASSATTYQGNTEAFF. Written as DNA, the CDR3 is TGTGCCAGCTCAGCGACCACGTACCAGGGGAACACTGAAGCTTTCTTT.

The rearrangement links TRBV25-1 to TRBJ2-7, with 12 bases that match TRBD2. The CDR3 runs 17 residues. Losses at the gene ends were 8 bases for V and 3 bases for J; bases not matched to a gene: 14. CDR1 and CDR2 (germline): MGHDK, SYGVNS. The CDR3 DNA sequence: TGTGCCAGCTCCCCAACCCGACTAGCGGGGGCCCTCTACGAGCAGTACTTC. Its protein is CASSPTRLAGALYEQYF.

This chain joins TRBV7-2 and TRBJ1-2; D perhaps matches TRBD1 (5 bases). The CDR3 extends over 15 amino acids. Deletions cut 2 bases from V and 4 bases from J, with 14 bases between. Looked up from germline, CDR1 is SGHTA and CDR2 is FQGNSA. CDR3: CASSLNGRAGYGYTF. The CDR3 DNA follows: TGTGCCAGCAGCTTAAACGGCAGGGCCGGCTATGGCTACACCTTC.

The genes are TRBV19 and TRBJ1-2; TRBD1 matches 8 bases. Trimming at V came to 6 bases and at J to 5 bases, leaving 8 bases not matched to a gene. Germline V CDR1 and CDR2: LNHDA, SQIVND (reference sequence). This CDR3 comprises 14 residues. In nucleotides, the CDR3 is TGTGCCAGTAGCCCAGACAGGGGAAAATATGGCTACACCTTC. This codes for CASSPDRGKYGYTF.

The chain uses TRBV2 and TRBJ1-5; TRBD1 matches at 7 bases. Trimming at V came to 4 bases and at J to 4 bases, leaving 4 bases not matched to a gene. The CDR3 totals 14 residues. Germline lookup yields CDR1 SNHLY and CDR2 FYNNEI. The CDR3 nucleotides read TGTGCCAGCAGTGTGGACAGGTGGAATCAGCCCCAGCATTTT. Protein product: CASSVDRWNQPQHF.

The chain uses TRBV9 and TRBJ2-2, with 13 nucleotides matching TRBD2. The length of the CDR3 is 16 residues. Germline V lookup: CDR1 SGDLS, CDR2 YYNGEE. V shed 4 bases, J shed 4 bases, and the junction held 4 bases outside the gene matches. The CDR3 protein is CASSLTSGRGTGELFF. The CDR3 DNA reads TGTGCCAGCAGCCTTACTAGCGGGAGGGGCACCGGGGAGCTGTTTTTT.

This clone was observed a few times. The CDR3, as DNA: TGTGCCAGCAGCCAAGTGTCAGGGGGCCCCCCGCCTTCAGGGGAGCAGTACTTC. This gives the protein CASSQVSGGPPPSGEQYF. The rearrangement links TRBV14 to TRBJ2-7, with TRBD1 matching over 8 bases. CDR3 length: 18 amino acids. Germline CDR1 and CDR2: SGHDN and FVKESK. V dropped 1 base and J dropped 7; count of bases not matched to a gene: 18. The full variable domain, rest sourced from reference TRBV14 and TRBJ2-7, is EAGVTQFPSHSVIEKGQTVTLRCDPISGHDNLYWYRRVMGKEIKFLLHFVKESKQDESGMPNNRFLAERTGGTYSTLKVQPAELEDSGVYFCASSQVSGGPPPSGEQYFGPGTRLTVT.

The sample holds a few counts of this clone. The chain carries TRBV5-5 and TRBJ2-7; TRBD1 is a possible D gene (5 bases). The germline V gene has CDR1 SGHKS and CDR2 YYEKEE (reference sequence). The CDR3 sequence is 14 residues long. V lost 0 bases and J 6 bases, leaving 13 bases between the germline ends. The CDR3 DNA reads TGTGCCAGCAGCTTGGGCGCCAGGGTCGTCGAGCAGTACTTC. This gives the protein CASSLGARVVEQYF.

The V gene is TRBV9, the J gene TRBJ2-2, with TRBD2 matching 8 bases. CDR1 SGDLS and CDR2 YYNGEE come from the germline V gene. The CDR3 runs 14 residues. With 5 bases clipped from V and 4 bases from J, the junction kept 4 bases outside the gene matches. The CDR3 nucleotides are TGTGCCAGCAGTTCCGGGACTAGCACCGGGGAGCTGTTTTTT. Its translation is CASSSGTSTGELFF. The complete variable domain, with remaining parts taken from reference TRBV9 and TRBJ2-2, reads DSGVTQTPKHLITATGQRVTLRCSPRSGDLSVYWYQQSLDQGLQFLIQYYNGEERAKGNILERFSAQQFPDLHSELNLSSLELGDSALYFCASSSGTSTGELFFGEGSRLTVL.